This record covers a single T cell receptor (beta chain). Its antigen is undetermined. This specimen belongs to a study of T cell responses to AZD1222 COVID-19 vaccine. General observations from the study: CD4 TCRs linked to vaccination spanned spike, dominating at 160-218 and 743-854. Only a handful of AZD1222 recipients were seropositive at baseline. Mostly white British, mostly female donors; authors suggested clonal diversity may be underestimated. Repertoire samples came only from after the peak T cell response.

The CDR3 consists of 14 residues. Germline V gene sequence: CDR1 SEHNR, CDR2 FQNEAQ (reference sequence). V was clipped by 5 bases and J by 2 bases; unmatched bases: 3. Method: immunoSEQ multiplex PCR; TCRdb's copy keeps in-frame clones and lacks some. The sample records approximately 200,000 clones, roughly 92% being singletons. The genes are TRBV7-9 and TRBJ2-7; 10 bases fit TRBD1. The receptor was derived from an adult who received the AZD1222 COVID-19 vaccine. Sequencing was performed on peripheral blood, taken 28 days after the second AZD1222 dose. CDR3: CASSLGTGAYEQYF. The CDR3 DNA follows: TGTGCCAGCAGCCTAGGGACAGGGGCCTACGAGCAGTACTTC.